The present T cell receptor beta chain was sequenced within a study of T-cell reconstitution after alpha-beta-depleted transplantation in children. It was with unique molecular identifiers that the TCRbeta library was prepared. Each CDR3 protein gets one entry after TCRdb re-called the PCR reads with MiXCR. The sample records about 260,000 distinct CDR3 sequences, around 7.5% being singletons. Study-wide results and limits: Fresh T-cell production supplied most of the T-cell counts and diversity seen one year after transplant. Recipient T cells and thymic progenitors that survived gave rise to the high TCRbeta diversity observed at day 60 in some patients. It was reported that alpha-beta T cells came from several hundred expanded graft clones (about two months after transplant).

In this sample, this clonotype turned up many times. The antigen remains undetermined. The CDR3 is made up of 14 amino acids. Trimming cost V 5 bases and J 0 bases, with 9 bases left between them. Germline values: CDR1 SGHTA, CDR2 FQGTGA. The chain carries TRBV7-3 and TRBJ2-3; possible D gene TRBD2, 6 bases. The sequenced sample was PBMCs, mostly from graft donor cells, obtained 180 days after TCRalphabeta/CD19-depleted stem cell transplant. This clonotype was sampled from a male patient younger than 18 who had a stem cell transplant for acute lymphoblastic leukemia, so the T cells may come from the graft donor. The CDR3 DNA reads TGTGCCAGCAGCCCGGGGACTAGCACAGATACGCAGTATTTT. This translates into CASSPGTSTDTQYF.